This T cell receptor beta chain was identified in a study of blood T cell repertoires in COVID-19. The CDR3 runs to 16 residues. Germline values: CDR1 SGHRS, CDR2 YFSETQ. V shed 0 bases and J 2 bases; nucleotides not matched to a gene: 6. Participants, about 18 to 90 years old, spanned around 25 US areas. The assay was immunoSEQ multiplex PCR, and TCRdb's table has in-frame clones only and misses some. This repertoire shows under 250,000 clones, 87% found once; its top ten account for about 2.5%. The V gene is TRBV5-1, the J gene TRBJ2-3; TRBD2 agrees at 7 bases. The sequencing input was PBMCs or T cells enriched from blood (not recorded which). The receptor comes from a woman aged 25 to 39 with acute COVID-19. In nucleotides, the CDR3 is TGCGCCAGCAGCTTGGCCGCGGGAGACTTCACAGATACGCAGTATTTT. Residues: CASSLAAGDFTDTQYF. Drawing the rest from reference TRBV5-1 and TRBJ2-3, the complete variable domain is KAGVTQTPRYLIKTRGQQVTLSCSPISGHRSVSWYQQTPGQGLQFLFEYFSETQRNKGNFPGRFSGRQFSNSRSEMNVSTLELGDSALYLCASSLAAGDFTDTQYFGPGTRLTVL.